The 19 T cell receptor beta chains listed next were all sequenced from one sample in a study of memory CD4+ T cells and cytomegalovirus serostatus (dated by TCRdb to the late 2010s). A FACSAria II was used to sort memory CD4+ T cells, defined as single viable CD3+CD4+CD8-CD45RO+ cells. Libraries came from the immunoSEQ multiplex PCR assay. TCRdb retrieved this table from immuneACCESS and kept in-frame rearrangements only. Not all clones are present; in checked studies, unresolved V genes account for under half, and no reason is known for the remainder. The sample table shows tens of thousands of clones, and 79% are seen once. Around 1.1% of the sample is in the top ten clones. Sequenced: memory CD4+ T cells from blood. These receptors came from an adult in good health and CMV-seronegative.

This chain connects TRBV5-4 to TRBJ1-2; D is unresolved. Trimming took off 2 bases at V and 6 bases at J, with 8 bases between the two ends. There are 12 residues in the CDR3. In germline, CDR1 is SGHNT, CDR2 YYREEE (reference sequence). The CDR3 DNA reads TGTGCCAGCAGCTTACAGAGGGATGGCTACACCTTC. It encodes CASSLQRDGYTF.

The chain is built from TRBV5-1 and TRBJ2-7; 12 bases are shared with TRBD2. V shed 1 base and J 4 bases; nucleotides not matched to a gene: 3. This CDR3 is built from 15 residues. Germline loops: CDR1 SGHRS, CDR2 YFSETQ. CDR3: CASSLLAGGLYEQYF. The CDR3, as DNA: TGCGCCAGCAGCTTGCTAGCGGGAGGGCTGTACGAGCAGTACTTC.

The V gene is TRBV6-5, the J gene TRBJ1-1, with TRBD1 matching 9 bases. Germline-derived CDR1 and CDR2 are MNHEY and SVGAGI. Trimming at V came to 5 bases and at J to 6 bases, leaving 4 bases not matched to a gene. The CDR3 is made up of 13 amino acids. CDR3 sequence: CASSHRGRSEAFF. Written as DNA, the CDR3 is TGTGCCAGCAGTCACAGGGGGCGGTCTGAAGCTTTCTTT.

This chain joins TRBV9 and TRBJ2-6, with TRBD1 identical over 8 bases. The germline V gene encodes CDR1 SGDLS and CDR2 YYNGEE. Trimming removed 4 bases from V and 2 bases from J; junction bases left unmatched: 5. The CDR3 spans 16 residues. CDR3 amino acids: CASSPRGRAGANVLTF. Written as DNA, the CDR3 is TGTGCCAGCAGCCCCAGGGGGCGCGCTGGGGCCAACGTCCTGACTTTC.

This clone was counted only a few times. The chain's CDR3 is CASSSPGQGAGEAFF. The CDR3 DNA follows: TGTGCCAGCAGCTCCCCAGGACAGGGAGCGGGTGAAGCTTTCTTT. The gene calls are TRBV28 and TRBJ1-1; 8 bases agree with TRBD1. This CDR3 contains 15 residues. The ends lost 6 bases at V and 7 bases at J; junction bases unmatched: 13. Looked up from germline, CDR1 is MDHEN and CDR2 is SYDVKM.

The chain combines TRBV6-1 with TRBJ1-5; 8 bases match TRBD1. The V and J ends lost 4 bases and 7 bases, in that order; junction bases with no gene match: 3. CDR1 is MNHNS and CDR2 is SASEGT in the germline V gene. The CDR3 extends over 13 amino acids. CDR3 sequence reads: CASSGTGNQPQHF. The CDR3 bases are TGTGCCAGCAGTGGGACAGGGAACCAGCCCCAGCATTTT.

V is TRBV18 and J is TRBJ1-2, with 10 bases that match TRBD1. This CDR3 has 17 residues. The germline gives CDR1 KGHSH, CDR2 LQKENI. With V trimmed by 6 bases and J by 2 bases, 12 bases remained unmatched. The chain's CDR3 is CASSDRDRGGINYGYTF. In DNA form, the CDR3 reads TGTGCCAGCTCGGACCGGGACAGGGGAGGGATCAACTATGGCTACACCTTC.

J is TRBJ1-5 and V is TRBV30; D gene uncertain. From germline, CDR1 is GTSNPN and CDR2 SVGIG (reference sequence). Trimming took 0 bases from V and 6 from J, leaving 12 bases between them. CDR3 size: 14 residues. This chain's CDR3 is CAWSVVGFSQPQHF. CDR3 coding DNA: TGTGCCTGGAGTGTCGTAGGGTTTAGTCAGCCCCAGCATTTT. Full variable domain (outside the CDR3, taken from reference TRBV30 and TRBJ1-5): SQTIHQWPATLVQPVGSPLSLECTVEGTSNPNLYWYRQAAGRGLQLLFYSVGIGQISSEVPQNLSASRPQDRQFILSSKKLLLSDSGFYLCAWSVVGFSQPQHFGDGTRLSIL.

The rearrangement uses TRBV7-8 and TRBJ1-2, with D uncertain. V gave up 3 bases and J gave up 4 bases, with 12 bases separating them. The CDR3 length is 14 residues. CDR1 is SGHVS and CDR2 is FQNEAQ in the germline V gene. The CDR3: CASSFADSIYGYTF. DNA of the CDR3: TGTGCCAGCAGCTTCGCAGACTCAATCTATGGCTACACCTTC.

The rearrangement links TRBV4-1 to TRBJ2-3; TRBD2 matches 14 bases. V shed 3 bases, J shed 6 bases, and the junction held 14 bases outside the gene matches. The CDR3 runs 19 residues. The germline V gene encodes CDR1 MGHRA and CDR2 YSYEKL. DNA for the CDR3: TGCGCCAGCAGCCACCCAGTCGGGACTAGCGGGAGAATGGGGGATACGCAGTATTTT. It encodes CASSHPVGTSGRMGDTQYF.

The chain recombines TRBV27 with TRBJ2-1, with TRBD2 matching 9 bases. Trimming cost V 3 bases and J 7 bases; bases outside gene matches: 7. The CDR3 consists of 15 residues. Germline V gene sequence: CDR1 MNHEY, CDR2 SMNVEV (reference sequence). This CDR3 reads CASSFRLAGPNEQFF. The CDR3 DNA follows: TGTGCCAGCAGTTTTCGGCTAGCGGGACCTAATGAGCAGTTCTTC.

The genes are TRBV7-2 and TRBJ2-7; TRBD2 is a possible D gene (6 bases). Germline V gene sequence: CDR1 SGHTA, CDR2 FQGNSA. Trimming removed 2 bases from V and 4 bases from J, with 15 bases in between. This CDR3 region has 15 residues. The CDR3 region is CASSLTGVEGYEQYF. The CDR3 coding sequence is TGTGCCAGCAGCTTAACCGGAGTGGAGGGGTACGAGCAGTACTTC.

The sample holds a few counts of this clone. The chain has TRBV7-2 and TRBJ2-2; D gene ambiguous. The ends were cut back, 5 bases at V and 4 bases at J, with 14 bases in the middle. CDR1 SGHTA and CDR2 FQGNSA come from the germline V gene. The CDR3 covers 15 residues. The CDR3 is CASSGTTQITGELFF. The CDR3 DNA sequence: TGTGCCAGCAGCGGCACCACCCAGATCACCGGGGAGCTGTTTTTT.

The rearrangement links TRBV10-3 to TRBJ2-1; TRBD2 agrees at 15 bases. Trimming removed 7 bases from V and 14 bases from J; junction bases left unmatched: 15. Per germline, CDR1 ENHRY and CDR2 SYGVKD. The CDR3 sequence is 16 residues long. The chain's CDR3 is CAITSWGLAGGGGEFF. The DNA for the CDR3 is TGTGCCATCACCTCCTGGGGACTAGCGGGAGGTGGGGGAGAGTTCTTC.

The rearrangement joins TRBV10-3 to TRBJ2-7, with D possibly TRBD1 on 6 matching bases. The ends were cut back, 4 bases at V and 2 bases at J, with 9 bases in the middle. The CDR3 length is 13 residues. Germline CDR1 is ENHRY and CDR2 is SYGVKD. The CDR3 spells CAISGQVAYEQYF. Here the CDR3 DNA reads TGTGCCATCAGTGGACAGGTGGCCTACGAGCAGTACTTC.

The chain joins TRBV29-1 to TRBJ1-1, with D tentatively TRBD1 (5 bases). The ends were cut back, 1 base at V and 3 bases at J, with 21 bases in the middle. The length of the CDR3 is 17 residues. CDR1 SQVTM and CDR2 ANQGSEA come from the germline V gene. The CDR3 loop is CSVEVLKQSGGDTEAFF. DNA for the CDR3: TGCAGCGTTGAAGTTTTGAAGCAGTCCGGGGGGGACACTGAAGCTTTCTTT.

The gene calls are TRBV6-5 and TRBJ2-2; D uncertain. The V end was cut by 6 bases, the J end by 2 bases, with 13 bases between. The CDR3 is 15 amino acids. In germline, CDR1 is MNHEY, CDR2 SVGAGI. CDR3 in amino acids: CASRTGRANTGELFF. The CDR3 region has the DNA TGTGCCAGCAGAACGGGCCGCGCCAACACCGGGGAGCTGTTTTTT.

The chain is built from TRBV11-2 and TRBJ2-7; possibly TRBD2 for D (6 bases). In germline, CDR1 is SGHAT, CDR2 FQNNGV. V was shortened by 3 bases and J by 2 bases, with 11 bases between the two germline ends. CDR3 size: 14 residues. The CDR3: CASSFLAQTYEQYF. For the CDR3, the DNA is TGTGCCAGCAGCTTTCTAGCGCAAACCTACGAGCAGTACTTC.

On this clone itself: One end of the junction does not line up with germline, which may come from a read error. J is TRBJ2-1 and V is TRBV7-7, with D perhaps being TRBD1 or TRBD2 (5 bases each). This CDR3 is 14 amino acids long. Per germline, CDR1 SSHAT and CDR2 FNYEAQ (reference sequence). CDR3 residues: CASSLAGTHNEQFF. In DNA, the CDR3 is TGTGCTAGCAGCTTGGCCGGGACCCACAATGAGCAGTTCTTC. The whole variable domain, filled in from reference TRBV7-7 and TRBJ2-1, reads GAGVSQSPRYKVTKRGQDVTLRCDPISSHATLYWYQQALGQGPEFLTYFNYEAQPDKSGLPSDRFSAERPEGSISTLTIQRTEQRDSAMYRCASSLAGTHNEQFFGPGTRLTVL.